This passage covers 8 T cell receptor beta chains from one sample sequenced in a study of shared clonotypes between healthy human individuals. Generated by immunoSEQ multiplex PCR, the TCRdb table keeps only in-frame clones and is missing some. The data hold millions of clones, with roughly 95% observed a single time. Sequencing was done on a sample of naive CD4+ T cells sorted from blood. Subset reported: CD45RA+ positively selected. All receptors derive from a man between 18 and 29 years old in good health.

Note on this clone: A read error may be the cause here, since a much bigger clone is one base away. This CDR3 is also generated by other DNA sequences in the sample. The chain employs TRBV2 and TRBJ1-2, with a weak D call TRBD1 (5 bases). Between the trimmed V and J ends, which lost 5 bases and 3 bases, there was a span of 13 bases. This CDR3 has 14 amino acids. Per germline, CDR1 SNHLY and CDR2 FYNNEI. The CDR3 sequence is CASSPQGGDYGYTF. The CDR3 DNA is TGTGCCAGCAGTCCGCAGGGAGGCGACTATGGCTACACCTTC.

This clone was observed a single time. The V gene is TRBV18, the J gene TRBJ1-6; D uncertain. Germline V gives CDR1 KGHSH, CDR2 LQKENI. The CDR3 spans 16 residues. V gave up 0 bases and J gave up 0 bases, with 6 bases separating them. For the CDR3, the DNA is TGTGCCAGCTCACCACCGGCCAGCTCCTATAATTCACCCCTCCACTTT. Translating gives CASSPPASSYNSPLHF.

The J gene is TRBJ2-2, the V gene TRBV5-4; 9 bases fit TRBD1. The CDR3 totals 16 residues. The trim removed 4 bases at V and 2 bases at J, leaving 6 bases unmatched. Germline V CDR1 and CDR2: SGHNT, YYREEE (reference sequence). CDR3 sequence reads: CASSPDRGLNTGELFF. The CDR3 nucleotides are TGTGCCAGCAGCCCGGACAGGGGACTCAACACCGGGGAGCTGTTTTTT. The variable domain in full, completed from reference TRBV5-4 and TRBJ2-2, reads ETGVTQSPTHLIKTRGQQVTLRCSSQSGHNTVSWYQQALGQGPQFIFQYYREEENGRGNFPPRFSGLQFPNYSSELNVNALELDDSALYLCASSPDRGLNTGELFFGEGSRLTVL.

The chain combines TRBV30 with TRBJ2-2; D unresolved. The CDR3 covers 15 residues. The germline V and J ends were trimmed by 0 bases and 6 bases, with 14 bases remaining between them. Germline V gene lookup returns CDR1 GTSNPN and CDR2 SVGIG (reference sequence). This CDR3 is CAWSVLPVVAGELFF. For the CDR3, the DNA is TGTGCCTGGAGTGTACTCCCGGTCGTCGCCGGGGAGCTGTTTTTT. Based on the CDR3 plus reference TRBV30 and TRBJ2-2, the full variable domain is SQTIHQWPATLVQPVGSPLSLECTVEGTSNPNLYWYRQAAGRGLQLLFYSVGIGQISSEVPQNLSASRPQDRQFILSSKKLLLSDSGFYLCAWSVLPVVAGELFFGEGSRLTVL.

This clone appeared a few times. The chain combines TRBV6-5 with TRBJ1-5; 8 nucleotides line up with TRBD1. Germline V gene data show CDR1 as MNHEY and CDR2 as SVGAGI. With 6 bases clipped from V and 3 bases from J, the junction kept 1 base outside the gene matches. The CDR3 totals 13 residues. CDR3 nucleotides: TGTGCCAGCAGGGACAGGGCCAATCAGCCCCAGCATTTT. It is translated as CASRDRANQPQHF.

The rearrangement joins TRBV15 to TRBJ2-1, with 11 nucleotides matching TRBD2. The trim removed 0 bases at V and 13 bases at J, leaving 11 bases unmatched. Germline V gives CDR1 LNHNV, CDR2 YYDKDF (reference sequence). This CDR3 is 16 amino acids long. The CDR3 region is CATSRELLAGDIIQFF. CDR3 sequence (DNA): TGTGCCACCAGCAGAGAGCTACTAGCGGGAGACATTATACAGTTCTTC.

The chain joins TRBV11-2 to TRBJ2-2, with 8 bases fitting TRBD2. This CDR3 is 15 amino acids long. From germline, CDR1 is SGHAT and CDR2 FQNNGV. The junction had 5 bases not matched to a gene; V was cut back by 5 bases and J by 3 bases. CDR3 in DNA: TGTGCCAGCAGCCCCCGGGGGGGATACACCGGGGAGCTGTTTTTT. It codes for CASSPRGGYTGELFF. The variable domain in full, completed from reference TRBV11-2 and TRBJ2-2, reads EAGVAQSPRYKIIEKRQSVAFWCNPISGHATLYWYQQILGQGPKLLIQFQNNGVVDDSQLPKDRFSAERLKGVDSTLKIQPAKLEDSAVYLCASSPRGGYTGELFFGEGSRLTVL.

The J gene is TRBJ2-7, the V gene TRBV2; D call uncertain. Germline-derived CDR1 and CDR2 are SNHLY and FYNNEI. V was shortened by 1 base and J by 3 bases, with 19 bases between the two germline ends. This CDR3 contains 17 residues. CDR3 residues: CASSEERGTPFFYEQYF. The CDR3 bases are TGTGCCAGCAGTGAAGAACGAGGAACCCCCTTTTTCTACGAGCAGTACTTC.